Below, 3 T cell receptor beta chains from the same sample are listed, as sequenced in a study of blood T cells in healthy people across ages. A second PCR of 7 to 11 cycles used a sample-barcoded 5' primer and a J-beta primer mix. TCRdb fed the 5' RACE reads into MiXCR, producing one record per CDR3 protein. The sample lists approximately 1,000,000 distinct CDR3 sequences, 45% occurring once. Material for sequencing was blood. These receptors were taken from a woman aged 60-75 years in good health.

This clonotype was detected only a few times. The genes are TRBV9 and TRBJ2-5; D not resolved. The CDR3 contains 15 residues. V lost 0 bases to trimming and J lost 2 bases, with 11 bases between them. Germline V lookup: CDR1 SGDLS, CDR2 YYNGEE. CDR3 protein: CASSVDQAPQETQYF. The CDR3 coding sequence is TGTGCCAGCAGCGTAGACCAGGCACCTCAAGAGACCCAGTACTTC.

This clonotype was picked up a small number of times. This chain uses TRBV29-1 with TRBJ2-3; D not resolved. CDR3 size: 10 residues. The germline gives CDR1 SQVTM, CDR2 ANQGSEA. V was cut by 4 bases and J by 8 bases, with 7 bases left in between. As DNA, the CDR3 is TGCAGCGTTGGGACGGGTACGCAGTATTTT. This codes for CSVGTGTQYF.

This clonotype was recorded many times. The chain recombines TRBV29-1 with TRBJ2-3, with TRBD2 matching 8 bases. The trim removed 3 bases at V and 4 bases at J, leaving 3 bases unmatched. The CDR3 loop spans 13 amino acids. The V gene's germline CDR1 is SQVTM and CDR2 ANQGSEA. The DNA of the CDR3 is TGCAGCGTTGAGACACTAGCGGCAGATACGCAGTATTTT. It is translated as CSVETLAADTQYF.